These 22 T cell receptor beta chains originate from one sample sequenced in a study of T cell repertoires in cytomegalovirus infection. A single record per CDR3 protein comes from TCRdb applying MiXCR to the reads. The table shows 830,000 or so distinct CDR3 sequences, with approximately 32% occurring only once. Their antigens are not known. Source: cultured CD8+ T cells from PBMCs, taken from culture after CMV antigen stimulation. These receptors came from a human donor in good health (CMV status not recorded). Some clones in this sample may be carry-over from other donors' samples.

This clonotype was detected a few times. The V gene is TRBV29-1, the J gene TRBJ1-2; D is unresolved. Germline CDR1 is SQVTM and CDR2 is ANQGSEA. The CDR3 extends over 14 amino acids. Trimming left V 4 bases short and J 6 bases short, with 18 bases between. The CDR3 DNA is TGCAGCGTTGTACTCTATACAGAGGTTGATGGCTACACCTTC. Amino acids: CSVVLYTEVDGYTF.

This clonotype has just a few counts. The CDR3 sequence: CASSPETVNTEAFF. CDR3 DNA: TGTGCCAGCAGCCCAGAAACAGTGAACACTGAAGCTTTCTTT. The chain joins TRBV7-9 to TRBJ1-1; no firm D call. Germline V gives CDR1 SEHNR, CDR2 FQNEAQ (reference sequence). The CDR3 loop spans 14 amino acids. Trimming cost V 5 bases and J 0 bases, with 10 bases left between them.

This chain links TRBV4-2 with TRBJ2-5; 10 bases are shared with TRBD2. The CDR3 spans 17 residues. Trimming removed 3 bases from V and 5 bases from J; junction bases left unmatched: 12. CDR1 and CDR2 (germline): LGHNA, YNFKEQ. DNA of the CDR3: TGTGCCAGCAGCCACCCTGAAAGCGGGGGGGTCAGGGAGACCCAGTACTTC. Its translation: CASSHPESGGVRETQYF.

This clonotype was picked up many times. The rearrangement uses TRBV4-1 and TRBJ2-1; maybe TRBD1 (5 bases). The germline gives CDR1 MGHRA, CDR2 YSYEKL. The CDR3 spans 15 residues. V lost 0 bases to trimming and J lost 1 base, with 7 bases between them. For the CDR3, the DNA is TGCGCCAGCAGCCAAGATAGGGGATCCTACAATGAGCAGTTCTTC. Translation: CASSQDRGSYNEQFF.

The gene calls are TRBV29-1 and TRBJ2-1; the D is unclear. Germline CDR1 SQVTM, CDR2 ANQGSEA. With 3 bases removed from V and 9 bases from J, the gap between germline ends came to 12 bases. This CDR3 comprises 12 residues. The CDR3, as DNA: TGCAGCGTTGATCTAGGGATGGGTGAGCAGTTCTTC. Its translation is CSVDLGMGEQFF.

This clonotype was recorded many times. The chain couples TRBV7-7 to TRBJ2-7, with D possibly being TRBD2 (5 bases). The CDR3 contains 15 residues. Germline CDR1 reads SSHAT; CDR2 reads FNYEAQ (reference sequence). The CDR3 protein is CASSLAMGNQYEQYV. CDR3 DNA: TGTGCTAGCAGCTTAGCGATGGGAAATCAATACGAGCAGTACGTC.

The V and J genes are TRBV5-1 and TRBJ2-1; TRBD2 matches at 7 bases. The V segment lost 0 bases and the J segment 8 bases; nucleotides outside the gene matches: 8. This CDR3 is 15 amino acids long. The germline V gene has CDR1 SGHRS and CDR2 YFSETQ. The DNA for the CDR3 is TGCGCCAGCAGCTTGGCCGGTGCTAGCGGAGATGAGCAGTTCTTC. Translating it yields CASSLAGASGDEQFF.

V usage is TRBV5-6 and J usage is TRBJ1-2, with a tentative D call TRBD1 (6 bases). Trimming pared 2 bases from V and 4 bases from J, leaving 18 bases between. There are 16 residues in the CDR3. Germline V CDR1 and CDR2: SGHDT, YYEEEE. CDR3 coding DNA: TGTGCCAGCAGCTTCCACAGGGAGGTGGACCTCTATGGCTACACCTTC. It specifies CASSFHREVDLYGYTF. The full variable domain, its missing parts supplied by reference TRBV5-6 and TRBJ1-2, is DAGVTQSPTHLIKTRGQQVTLRCSPKSGHDTVSWYQQALGQGPQFIFQYYEEEERQRGNFPDRFSGHQFPNYSSELNVNALLLGDSALYLCASSFHREVDLYGYTFGSGTRLTVV.

There are a few counts of this clonotype. The J gene is TRBJ2-1, the V gene TRBV13, with 9 nucleotides matching TRBD1. The CDR3 has 14 amino acids. V was pared by 1 base and J by 10 bases, with 5 bases of the junction left unmatched. Germline V gene sequence: CDR1 PRHDT, CDR2 FYEKMQ (reference sequence). The CDR3 reads CASSLDRGRREQFF. In nucleotides, the CDR3 is TGTGCCAGCAGCTTAGACAGGGGGCGACGCGAGCAGTTCTTC.

This clonotype occurred a few times. The chain is built from TRBV6-6 and TRBJ1-6; D might be TRBD1 (5 bases). CDR1 and CDR2 (germline): MNHNY, SVGAGI (reference sequence). With 0 bases removed from V and 5 bases from J, the gap between germline ends came to 20 bases. The CDR3 is 19 amino acids. The CDR3 is CASSYSAGTREGDNSPLHF. DNA of the CDR3: TGTGCCAGCAGTTACTCGGCGGGGACCCGGGAGGGAGATAATTCACCCCTCCACTTT.

This clonotype has only a few counts. The CDR3 is CAISESRTSGARFF. DNA for the CDR3: TGTGCCATCAGTGAGTCGAGGACTAGCGGGGCACGGTTCTTC. The gene calls are TRBV10-3 and TRBJ2-1; TRBD2 aligns across 12 bases. The length of the CDR3 is 14 residues. V trimming: 0 bases; J trimming: 15 bases; junction bases outside the gene matches: 6. The V gene's germline CDR1 is ENHRY and CDR2 SYGVKD.

This clonotype was seen more than once but under ten times. The chain combines TRBV27 with TRBJ2-2, with TRBD1 matching 9 bases. Trimming at V came to 8 bases and at J to 6 bases, leaving 7 bases not matched to a gene. The germline V gene has CDR1 MNHEY and CDR2 SMNVEV (reference sequence). This CDR3 has 14 amino acids. The DNA for the CDR3 is TGTGCCAGCTCGGACAGGGGCAGGGCCGGGGAGCTGTTTTTT. This gives the protein CASSDRGRAGELFF.

This sequence joins TRBV20-1 and TRBJ2-1; possibly TRBD2 for D (7 bases). Germline V gene lookup returns CDR1 DFQATT and CDR2 SNEGSKA (reference sequence). V shed 6 bases and J shed 9 bases, with 21 bases lying between them. The CDR3 runs to 14 residues. In nucleotides, the CDR3 is TGCAGTGCCATAGGGGGGGGTGAAGGTTTTGAGCAGTTCTTC. Encoded protein: CSAIGGGEGFEQFF.

This clonotype was counted a few times. The chain joins TRBV20-1 to TRBJ2-3, with 8 bases fitting TRBD2. Trimming removed 0 bases from V and 2 bases from J; junction bases left unmatched: 13. Germline loops: CDR1 DFQATT, CDR2 SNEGSKA (reference sequence). The CDR3 is 18 amino acids. The chain's CDR3 is CSARDREWTSWYTDTQYF. CDR3 sequence (DNA): TGCAGTGCTAGAGACCGGGAGTGGACTAGCTGGTACACAGATACGCAGTATTTT.

This clonotype has only a few counts. The V gene is TRBV7-9, the J gene TRBJ2-1; 10 bases agree with TRBD2. J gave up 6 bases and V 5 bases, and 10 bases lay outside the gene matches. The CDR3 length is 16 residues. Germline CDR1 is SEHNR and CDR2 is FQNEAQ (reference sequence). CDR3 sequence (DNA): TGTGCCAGCAGCACCCCGAGCGGGGGGGCCGGCAATGAGCAGTTCTTC. Amino acid sequence: CASSTPSGGAGNEQFF.

This clonotype was counted many times. DNA for the CDR3: TGTGCCAGCAGCCTCTCGGCTGATCAGCCCCAGCATTTT. As protein: CASSLSADQPQHF. This sequence joins TRBV7-6 and TRBJ1-5; no clear D gene. V was trimmed by 5 bases and J by 5 bases, leaving 10 bases between them. Germline CDR1 and CDR2: SGHVS and FNYEAQ. This CDR3 region has 13 residues.

This clonotype was seen ten or more times. This chain links TRBV3-1 with TRBJ2-3, with a weak D call TRBD1 (6 bases). The V and J ends lost 4 bases and 2 bases respectively, with 13 bases between them. CDR3 size: 15 residues. Germline CDR1 is LGHDT and CDR2 is YNNKEL (reference sequence). CDR3 sequence reads: CASSPQQGHTDTQYF. The CDR3 bases are TGTGCCAGCAGCCCCCAGCAGGGGCACACAGATACGCAGTATTTT.

The chain joins TRBV7-2 to TRBJ1-5; no clear D gene. V lost 1 base to trimming and J lost 4 bases, with 8 bases between them. The CDR3 totals 14 residues. CDR1 SGHTA and CDR2 FQGNSA come from the germline V gene. The DNA of the CDR3 is TGTGCCAGCAGCTTAGTAGGTAGGAATCAGCCCCAGCATTTT. Amino acid sequence: CASSLVGRNQPQHF. The whole variable domain, filled in from reference TRBV7-2 and TRBJ1-5, reads GAGVSQSPSNKVTEKGKDVELRCDPISGHTALYWYRQSLGQGLEFLIYFQGNSAPDKSGLPSDRFSAERTGGSVSTLTIQRTQQEDSAVYLCASSLVGRNQPQHFGDGTRLSIL.

As for this clonotype: Relative to the germline gene, one junction end is altered; a read error may explain this. The V call is TRBV7-6, the J call TRBJ2-3, with 11 bases aligning to TRBD1. Germline-derived CDR1 and CDR2 are SGHVS and FNYEAQ. The CDR3 is made up of 16 amino acids. Here the CDR3 reads CANSLAWDRGTDTQYF. The CDR3 DNA reads as TGTGCCAACAGCTTAGCATGGGACAGGGGGACAGATACGCAGTATTTT.

The chain joins TRBV10-1 to TRBJ1-2, with 7 positions matching TRBD1. Looked up from germline, CDR1 is WNHNN and CDR2 is SYGVQD (reference sequence). V was pared by 4 bases and J by 6 bases, with 11 bases of the junction left unmatched. The CDR3 spans 15 residues. The CDR3 bases are TGCGCCAGCAGTGCTTTTAGAGGGGGCGCGGATGGCTACACCTTC. It specifies CASSAFRGGADGYTF.

The chain has TRBV27 and TRBJ2-3; a possible D gene is TRBD2 (7 bases). The CDR3 consists of 18 residues. Germline V gene data show CDR1 as MNHEY and CDR2 as SMNVEV (reference sequence). V shed 2 bases and J shed 2 bases, with 20 bases lying between them. The CDR3 is CASSLTGLGGDHTDTQYF. DNA of the CDR3: TGTGCCAGCAGTTTAACTGGACTAGGGGGGGACCACACAGATACGCAGTATTTT.

This clonotype was recorded a few times. The chain uses TRBV5-4 and TRBJ1-1; a possible D gene is TRBD1 (5 bases). The length of the CDR3 is 17 residues. Deletions cut 0 bases from V and 0 bases from J, with 15 bases between. The germline gives CDR1 SGHNT, CDR2 YYREEE (reference sequence). CDR3 loop: CASSLAGKGPLNTEAFF. Here the CDR3 DNA reads TGTGCCAGCAGCTTGGCAGGGAAAGGCCCTTTGAACACTGAAGCTTTCTTT.